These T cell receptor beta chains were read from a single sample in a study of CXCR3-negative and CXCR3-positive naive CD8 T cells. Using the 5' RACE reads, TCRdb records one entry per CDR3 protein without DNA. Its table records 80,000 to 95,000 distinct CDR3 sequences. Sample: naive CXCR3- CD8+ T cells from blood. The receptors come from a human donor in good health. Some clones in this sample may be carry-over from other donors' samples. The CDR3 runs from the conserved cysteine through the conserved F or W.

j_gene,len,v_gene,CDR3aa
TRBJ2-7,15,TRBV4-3,CASSQGATILSEQYF
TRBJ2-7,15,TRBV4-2,CASSHGDRGDYEQYF
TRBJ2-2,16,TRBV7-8,CASSSLDRGRPGELFF
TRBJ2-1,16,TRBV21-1,CAGSRTGTVSYNEQFF
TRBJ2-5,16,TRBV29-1,CSVDEGQGSFQETQYF
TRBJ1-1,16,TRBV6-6,CASSYSVTALNTEAFF
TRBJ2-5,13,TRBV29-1,CSVETGYSETQYF
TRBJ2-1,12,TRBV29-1,CSVEGLGLEQFF
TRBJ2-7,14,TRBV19,CASSIRGFSYEQYF
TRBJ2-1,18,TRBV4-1,CASNGEVGAGRWVNEQFF
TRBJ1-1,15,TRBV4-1,CASSNAGGQNTEAFF
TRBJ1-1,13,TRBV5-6,CASSLNLNTEAFF
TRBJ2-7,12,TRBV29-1,CSILPPRGEQYF
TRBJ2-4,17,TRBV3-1,CASSQVTSGGRENIQYF
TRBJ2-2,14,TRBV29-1,CSVTGTGAAGELFF
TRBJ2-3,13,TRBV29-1,CSVLAGGMDTQYF
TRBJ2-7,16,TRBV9,CASTSRRDRVIHEQYF
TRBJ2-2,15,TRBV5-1,CASSPLDLNTGELFF
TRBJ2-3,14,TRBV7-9,CASSSIRALDTQYF
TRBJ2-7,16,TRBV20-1,CSARDSMAGAIGEQYF
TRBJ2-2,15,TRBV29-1,CSASRLGDNTGELFF
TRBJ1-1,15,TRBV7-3,CASSEDPPGYTEAFF
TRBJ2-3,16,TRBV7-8,CASSIRWDAFGDTQYF
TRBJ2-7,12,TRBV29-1,CSVVRGPYEQYF
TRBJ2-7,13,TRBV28,CASSTTGAGEQYF
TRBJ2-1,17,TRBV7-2,CASSLSFGRGPHNEQFF
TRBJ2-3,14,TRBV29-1,CSLIPWTKADTQYF
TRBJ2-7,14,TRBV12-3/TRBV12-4,CASSFAGGPNEQYF
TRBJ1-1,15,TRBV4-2,CASSQDLLGDTEAFF
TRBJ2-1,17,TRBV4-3,CASSHDPGQGAYNEQFF
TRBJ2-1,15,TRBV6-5,CASSLAPGGFHEQFF
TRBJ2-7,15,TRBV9,CASSVSGTLTYEQYF
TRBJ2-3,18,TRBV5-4,CASSSWGDRLAGSDTQYF
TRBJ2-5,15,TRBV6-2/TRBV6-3,CASSYPGVETETQYF
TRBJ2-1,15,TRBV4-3,CASSHSGGSHNEQFF
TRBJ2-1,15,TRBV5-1,CASSSSPGSHNEQFF
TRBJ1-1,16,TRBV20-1,CSARGTLGLGDTEAFF
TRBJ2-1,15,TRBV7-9,CASSGTDSSYNEQFF
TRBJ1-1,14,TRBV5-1,CASSPGTGYEVAFF
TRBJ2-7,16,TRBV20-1,CSATGDVEIIPLEQYF
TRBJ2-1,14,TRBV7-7,CASSRRSSYNEQFF
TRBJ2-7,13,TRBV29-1,CSVLLAGGYEQYF
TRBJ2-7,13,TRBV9,CASSPTAGNEQYF
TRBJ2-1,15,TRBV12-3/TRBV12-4,CASSSTGTAYNEQFF
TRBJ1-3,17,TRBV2,CASRANRPGSFGNTIYF
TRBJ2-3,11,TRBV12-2,CAVESADTQYF
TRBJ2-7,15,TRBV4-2,CASSQEEGRSYEQYF
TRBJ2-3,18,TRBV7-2,CASSTGTSGGRGTDTQYF
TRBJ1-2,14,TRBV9,CASSVTGDFHGYTF
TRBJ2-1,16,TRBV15,CATSRDRLTRGNEQFF
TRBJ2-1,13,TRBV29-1,CSGGTSEYNEQFF
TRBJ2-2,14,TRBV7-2,CASSPTGPTGELFF
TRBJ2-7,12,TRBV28,CASSGDAYEQYF
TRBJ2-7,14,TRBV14,CASSQGVTHFEQYF
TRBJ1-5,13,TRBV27,CASSLEGAQPQHF
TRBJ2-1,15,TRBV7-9,CASSFRGDSYNEQFF
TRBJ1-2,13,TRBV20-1,CSARANGEYGYTF
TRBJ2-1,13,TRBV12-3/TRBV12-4,CASSIGHRNEQFF
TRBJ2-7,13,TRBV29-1,CSVVTASSYEQYF